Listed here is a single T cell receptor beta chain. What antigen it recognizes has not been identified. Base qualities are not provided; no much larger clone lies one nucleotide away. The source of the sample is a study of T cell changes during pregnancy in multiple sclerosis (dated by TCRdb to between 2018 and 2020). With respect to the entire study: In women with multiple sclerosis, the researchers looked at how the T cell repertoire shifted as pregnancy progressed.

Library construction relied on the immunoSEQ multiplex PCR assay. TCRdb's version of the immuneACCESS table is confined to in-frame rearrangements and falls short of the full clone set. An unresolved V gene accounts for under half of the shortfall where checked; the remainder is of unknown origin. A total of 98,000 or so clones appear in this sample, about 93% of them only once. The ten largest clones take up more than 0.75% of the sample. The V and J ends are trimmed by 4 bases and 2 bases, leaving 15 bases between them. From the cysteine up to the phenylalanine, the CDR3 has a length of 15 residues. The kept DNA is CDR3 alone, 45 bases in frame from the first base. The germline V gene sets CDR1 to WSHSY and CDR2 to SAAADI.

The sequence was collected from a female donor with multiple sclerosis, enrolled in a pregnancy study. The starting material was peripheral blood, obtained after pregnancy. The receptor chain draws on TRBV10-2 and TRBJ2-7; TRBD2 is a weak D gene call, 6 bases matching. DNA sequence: TGCGCCAGCAGTGTTATGGTAGCGGTAACCTACGAGCAGTACTTC. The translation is CASSVMVAVTYEQYF.